This TCR beta chain appears in the sequencing data of a study of Ad26.COV2.S vaccination and SARS-CoV-2 variants. Findings of the study overall: Substantial breadth was reported for post-vaccination spike-specific CD8+ and CD4+ T cells. The placebo group had lower spike-specific TCR breadth than the vaccine recipients did. Possibly, TCR breadth and depth analyses underestimated total T cell responses.

As regards this clone: Its target is unknown.

TCRdb's copy holds only in-frame clones and misses some; the assay was immunoSEQ multiplex PCR. The sample lists about 350,000 clones, roughly 94% occurring once. Germline assignment: CDR1 SGHVS and CDR2 FQNEAQ. CDR3 length: 15 amino acids. Trimming took off 1 base at V and 3 bases at J, with 9 bases between the two ends. The sequence came from a human donor who had recovered from COVID-19. The chain carries TRBV7-8 and TRBJ2-2; a possible D gene is TRBD2 (6 bases). The sequenced sample was peripheral blood, obtained after recovery from COVID-19. CDR3 nucleotides: TGTGCCAGCAGCTTAGTTGGGGGGTACACCGGGGAGCTGTTTTTT. Its translation: CASSLVGGYTGELFF.